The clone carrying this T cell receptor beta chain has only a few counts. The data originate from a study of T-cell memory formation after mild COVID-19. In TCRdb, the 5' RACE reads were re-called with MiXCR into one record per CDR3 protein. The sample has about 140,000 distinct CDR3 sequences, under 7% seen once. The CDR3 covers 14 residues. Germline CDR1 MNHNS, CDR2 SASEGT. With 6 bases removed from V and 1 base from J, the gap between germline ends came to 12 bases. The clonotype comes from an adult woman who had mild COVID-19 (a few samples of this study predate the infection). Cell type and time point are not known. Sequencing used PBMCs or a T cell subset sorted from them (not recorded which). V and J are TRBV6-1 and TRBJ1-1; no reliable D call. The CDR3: CASRVLGPNTEAFF. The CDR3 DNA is TGTGCCAGCAGGGTACTAGGGCCGAACACTGAAGCTTTCTTT.